This T cell receptor beta chain was documented in a study of T-cell reconstitution after alpha-beta-depleted transplantation in children (dated by TCRdb to 2016 to 2017). With respect to the entire study: Using TCR repertoire profiling, the study followed T-cell immune reconstitution in a quantitative way in children after TCRalphabeta/CD19-depleted allogeneic hematopoietic cell transplantation.

To note about this clonotype: It lacks a known antigen. Nothing much larger sits one base from this clone, and base qualities are not available.

The germline V end is reduced by 4 bases and the J end by 4 bases; junction bases left unmatched: 3. The CDR3 contains 13 residues, cysteine and phenylalanine counted. Only the CDR3 DNA stays, 39 bases, in frame from base 1. The germline V gene yields SGHRS for CDR1 and YFSETQ for CDR2. Receptors were amplified or captured by PCR. Data came from an Illumina HiSeq 2500. TCR library preparation used molecular barcoding, with unique molecular identifiers applied to normalize quantification of the TCRbeta repertoire. Clones were called with MiXCR by TCRdb after fastp trimmed the public reads at Q25, and only in-frame beta chains were retained. Here each entry gathers all rows of one CDR3 protein and keeps the most common genes and DNA. The sample has some 200,000 distinct CDR3 sequences on record, roughly 15% of them singletons. In total, the top ten clones hold roughly an eighth of the sample.

Recombination joined TRBV5-1 with TRBJ2-3; TRBD1 fits 7 bases in the junction. The sample in question was PBMCs from the stem cell graft donor, obtained from the stem cell graft. The source is a human donor who donated a stem cell graft to a child with acute lymphoblastic leukemia. The CDR3 is CASSRTGPDTQYF. The DNA reads as follows: TGCGCCAGCAGCCGGACAGGCCCAGATACGCAGTATTTT.